The clone carrying this T cell receptor beta chain was counted only a few times. This may come from a read error, since a much larger clone is one base off. Germline-derived CDR1 and CDR2 are SEHNR and FQNEAQ (reference sequence). The CDR3 sequence is 15 residues long. The J segment lost 1 base and the V segment lost 5 bases, leaving 2 bases of the junction unmatched. This sample stems from a study of T-cell reconstitution after alpha-beta-depleted transplantation in children. Preparing the TCRbeta library involved the use of unique molecular identifiers. TCRdb re-derived calls from the PCR reads in MiXCR, one entry per CDR3 protein. Among just over 950,000 distinct CDR3 sequences listed, roughly 29% were seen once.

This receptor was taken from a boy in the first two years of life who had a stem cell transplant for SCID, so the T cells may come from the graft donor. The V gene is TRBV7-9, the J gene TRBJ2-3, with 11 bases lining up with TRBD2. This material consisted of PBMCs, mostly from graft donor cells, taken 360 days after TCRalphabeta/CD19-depleted stem cell transplant. CDR3 residues: CASSQTSGGTDTQYF. In nucleotides, the CDR3 is TGTGCCAGCAGCCAGACTAGCGGGGGCACAGATACGCAGTATTTT. Using reference TRBV7-9 and TRBJ2-3 for the parts outside the CDR3, the full variable domain is DTGVSQNPRHKITKRGQNVTFRCDPISEHNRLYWYRQTLGQGPEFLTYFQNEAQLEKSRLLSDRFSAERPKGSFSTLEIQRTEQGDSAMYLCASSQTSGGTDTQYFGPGTRLTVL.